The source of this TCR beta chain is a study of human T cells and chemical hapten exposure. TCRdb recomputed calls from the RACE reads with MiXCR, one row per CDR3 protein. This sample has about 80,000 distinct CDR3 sequences, with 9% to 12% found just once. The time point denotes: patch test 1, 2 weeks after DPC sensitization. Treatment reported: therapeutic diphenylcyclopropenone sensitization with weekly scalp DPC. Trimming shortened V by 1 base and J by 0 bases, and 9 bases separated the two germline ends. CDR1 and CDR2 from the germline V gene are SGHTA and FQGTGA. There are 15 residues in the CDR3. This clonotype was picked up many times.

This clonotype was obtained from a woman in her fifties or sixties with alopecia areata. Some clones in this sample may be carry-over from other donors' samples. Sample: whole blood, taken in connection with sensitization to the hapten diphenylcyclopropenone (DPC). The V and J genes are TRBV7-3 and TRBJ1-1, with D perhaps TRBD1 (6 bases). The CDR3 DNA follows: TGTGCCAGCAGCTTAATGGGGGGGCTGAACACTGAAGCTTTCTTT. Amino acid sequence: CASSLMGGLNTEAFF.